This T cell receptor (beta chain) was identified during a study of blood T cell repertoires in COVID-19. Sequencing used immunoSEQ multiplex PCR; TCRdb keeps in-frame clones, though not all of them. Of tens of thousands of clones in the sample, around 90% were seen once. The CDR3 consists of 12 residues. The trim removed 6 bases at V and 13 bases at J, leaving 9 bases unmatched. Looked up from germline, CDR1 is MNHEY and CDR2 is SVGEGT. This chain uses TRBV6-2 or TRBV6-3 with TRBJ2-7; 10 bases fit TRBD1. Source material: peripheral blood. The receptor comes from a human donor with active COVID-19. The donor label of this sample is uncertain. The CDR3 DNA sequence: TGTGCCAGCAGCCCGGACAGGGGGGTGTTCTACTTC. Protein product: CASSPDRGVFYF.